The T cell receptor beta chain under discussion was sequenced for a study of regulatory T cells in long-lasting Graves disease. V gave up 5 bases and J gave up 2 bases; unmatched junction bases: 9. The CDR3 sequence is 16 residues long. The germline gives CDR1 SEHNR, CDR2 FQNEAQ (reference sequence). As to time point: newly diagnosed GD, antithyroid drugs for less than 3 months. PBMC RNA served as the TCR library source. Libraries of TCR beta came from iRepertoire HTBI primers plus Arm-PCR of CDR3 regions. As handled by the study authors: Sample data revealed fewer than 70 TRBV and over 12 TRBJ segments. TCRdb analysed the multiplex PCR reads with MiXCR anew, one entry per CDR3 protein. TCRdb, not the original authors, processed these V and J calls. The data contain around 470,000 distinct CDR3 sequences, around 13% of them singletons. These data were also filed under a second study, of T cells in Graves' hyperthyroidism and ophthalmopathy. That work contributes: The TCR CDR3 first-round RT-PCR relied on the HTBI primer set. Ophthalmopathy stood apart from stable hyperthyroidism in a 13 V-J model.

Sequences were derived from peripheral blood mononuclear cells (PBMCs), sampled at new diagnosis, from a patient treated with antithyroid drugs. The chain carries TRBV7-9 and TRBJ2-4; TRBD2 agrees at 7 bases. The origin of this receptor is a woman aged 45-60 years with Graves disease. The CDR3 loop is CASSKSGVGPKNIQYF. In DNA, the CDR3 is TGTGCCAGCAGCAAAAGCGGGGTCGGGCCCAAAAACATTCAGTACTTC.